This T cell receptor beta chain emerged from a study of blood T cell repertoires in COVID-19. Whole-study context: Both acute and convalescent COVID-19 samples were obtained from the United States, Italy and Spain.

Original methodology: Reference gene primer amplification gave nucleated cell count estimates. Measured with immunoSEQ multiplex PCR; TCRdb has only the in-frame clones, and not every one. Clonal size and the V and J genes are those of that table, whereas D and trimming came from the DNA. The sample includes under 250,000 clones, around 82% of them seen just once. The CDR3 covers 15 residues. The V gene end was trimmed by 6 bases and the J gene end by 4 bases; junction bases not matched to a gene: 8. Looked up from germline, CDR1 is MNHEY and CDR2 is SVGAGI. This chain connects TRBV6-5 to TRBJ1-2; TRBD1 agrees at 10 bases. The clonotype originates from a woman in her seventies with acute or convalescent COVID-19. Specimen: peripheral blood. CDR3 loop: CASRPDRGTIYGYTF. DNA of the CDR3: TGTGCCAGCAGGCCGGACAGGGGGACTATCTATGGCTACACCTTC.